The rows below give T cell receptor beta chains drawn from one sample of a study of shared clonotypes between healthy human individuals. Profiled with immunoSEQ multiplex PCR; TCRdb holds only in-frame clones, not every one. The repertoire consists of more than 2,000,000 clones, with over 85% occurring once and the leading ten covering about 0.13%. Sequencing used naive CD4+ T cells sorted from blood. The receptor set was obtained from a man aged 18 to 29 in good health. Both conserved end residues are part of each CDR3. The D gene is left open where the match is weak. Clone size, where shown, is once, few, many, or a class for clones that have expanded.

D gene	J gene	clone size	V gene	CDR3 DNA	CDR3 protein
-	TRBJ2-1	-	TRBV5-1	TGCGCCAGCAGCCGTACCCCGGGGGACAATGAGCAGTTCTTC	CASSRTPGDNEQFF
TRBD1	TRBJ1-5	-	TRBV2	TGTGCCAGCGCAGGGACAGGGGGCTATCAGCCCCAGCATTTT	CASAGTGGYQPQHF
-	TRBJ2-5	-	TRBV28	TGTGCCAGCATCCGGGCAGGTTCGTTAGAGACCCAGTACTTC	CASIRAGSLETQYF
TRBD1	TRBJ2-3	-	TRBV10-3	TGTGCCATCAGTGGGACAGGGGGCACAGATACGCAGTATTTT	CAISGTGGTDTQYF
TRBD2	TRBJ2-5	-	TRBV9	TGTGCCAGCAGCCGTGGGACTACGGCGCAGACCCAGTACTTC	CASSRGTTAQTQYF
TRBD1	TRBJ1-2	-	TRBV4-1	TGCGCCAGCAGCCCAACCGGGACAGACTACTATGGCTACACCTTC	CASSPTGTDYYGYTF
TRBD2	TRBJ2-3	once	TRBV5-4	TGTGCCAGCGGACTAGCGGGGGTAGTCACAGATACGCAGTATTTT	CASGLAGVVTDTQYF
-	TRBJ2-7	-	TRBV11-2	TGTGCCAGCAGCCTTACTAGTGTCTCCTCCTACGAGCAGTACTTC	CASSLTSVSSYEQYF
-	TRBJ2-1	-	TRBV27	TGTGCCAGCAGTTATCGAGATGAGCAGTTCTTC	CASSYRDEQFF
TRBD2	TRBJ2-1	-	TRBV29-1	TGCAGCGTTGACTCTAAAGCGGGAGGGCCTCTGGTAAACAATGAGCAGTTCTTC	CSVDSKAGGPLVNNEQFF
TRBD1	TRBJ2-3	-	TRBV25-1	TGTGCCAGCAGTCCAACAGGGGGCAACACAGATACGCAGTATTTT	CASSPTGGNTDTQYF
-	TRBJ2-7	-	TRBV6-5	TGTGCCAGCAGAGGGGGGGAGAGCTCCTACGAGCAGTACTTC	CASRGGESSYEQYF
TRBD2	TRBJ2-1	-	TRBV19	TGTGCCAGTAGTATAGGATTGACTAGCGGCCGCTCCTACAATGAGCAGTTCTTC	CASSIGLTSGRSYNEQFF
-	TRBJ1-5	-	TRBV7-2	TGTGCCAGCAGCTACGGGGGGGCCTCGCCCCAGCATTTT	CASSYGGASPQHF
TRBD2	TRBJ2-3	-	TRBV13	TGTGCCAGCAGCCTGGGACTAGCGGGAGCGGGCACAGATACGCAGTATTTT	CASSLGLAGAGTDTQYF
-	TRBJ1-3	-	TRBV18	TGTGCCAGCTCAGGAGGGTTGACTGGAAACACCATATATTTT	CASSGGLTGNTIYF
TRBD1	TRBJ2-7	once	TRBV4-1	TGCGCCAGCAGCCAATCCGGGACAGGGGGTACCGAGCAGTACTTC	CASSQSGTGGTEQYF
-	TRBJ1-1	-	TRBV7-2	TGTGCCAGCAGCTCATGGCTCACTGAAGCTTTCTTT	CASSSWLTEAFF
TRBD1	TRBJ2-7	-	TRBV7-8	TGTGCCAGCAGCTTAGGGGCCAGGACAGGGACGATTAGGAGCTCCTACGAGCAGTACTTC	CASSLGARTGTIRSSYEQYF
-	TRBJ2-7	-	TRBV28	TGTGCCAGCAGCAATTCCTACGAGCAGTACTTC	CASSNSYEQYF
TRBD2	TRBJ2-7	-	TRBV18	TGTGCCAGCTCACCATTAGGTAGCGGGTCCCGGCAGTACTTC	CASSPLGSGSRQYF
TRBD2	TRBJ2-3	-	TRBV30	TGTGCCCAGCGGGAGTCTAAGGATACGCAGTATTTT	CAQRESKDTQYF
TRBD1	TRBJ1-2	-	TRBV19	TGTGCCAGTAGTTACAGGACAGGGAGGGAAGGGTATGGCTACACCTTC	CASSYRTGREGYGYTF
TRBD1	TRBJ2-2	-	TRBV7-9	TGTGCCAGCAGCTCCGGGACAGGTTATACCGGGGAGCTGTTTTTT	CASSSGTGYTGELFF
TRBD1	TRBJ2-3	-	TRBV7-8	TGTGCCAGCAGCTTTCGGGACAGGGTAGATACGCAGTATTTT	CASSFRDRVDTQYF
-	TRBJ2-6	-	TRBV27	TGTGCCAGCAGTCCCCGTGGGGGCTCTGGGGCCAACGTCCTGACTTTC	CASSPRGGSGANVLTF
-	TRBJ1-4	-	TRBV6-5	TGTGCCAGCAGTTACCAAGTTCCAACTAATGAAAAACTGTTTTTT	CASSYQVPTNEKLFF
TRBD1	TRBJ2-1	-	TRBV2	TGTGCCAGCAGGACAGGGACAGGGTGGGCCAATGAGCAGTTCTTC	CASRTGTGWANEQFF